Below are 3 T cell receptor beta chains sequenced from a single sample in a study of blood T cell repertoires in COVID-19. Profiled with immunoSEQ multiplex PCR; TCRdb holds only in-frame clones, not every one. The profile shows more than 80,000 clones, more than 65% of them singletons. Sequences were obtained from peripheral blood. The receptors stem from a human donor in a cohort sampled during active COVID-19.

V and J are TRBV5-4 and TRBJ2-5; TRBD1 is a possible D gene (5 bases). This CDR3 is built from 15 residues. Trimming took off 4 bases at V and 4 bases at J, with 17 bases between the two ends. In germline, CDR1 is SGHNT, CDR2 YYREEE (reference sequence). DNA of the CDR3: TGTGCCAGCAGCGCGAGGACAAGCCTGACAGAGACCCAGTACTTC. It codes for CASSARTSLTETQYF.

In nucleotides, the CDR3 is TGTGCCATCAGTGTCTCAGGGGGCGCATCCTACGAGCAGTACTTC. It specifies CAISVSGGASYEQYF. J is TRBJ2-7 and V is TRBV10-3; TRBD1 agrees at 8 bases. CDR1 and CDR2 from the germline V gene are ENHRY and SYGVKD. V lost 4 bases and J lost 1; bases outside the gene matches: 6. This CDR3 comprises 15 residues.

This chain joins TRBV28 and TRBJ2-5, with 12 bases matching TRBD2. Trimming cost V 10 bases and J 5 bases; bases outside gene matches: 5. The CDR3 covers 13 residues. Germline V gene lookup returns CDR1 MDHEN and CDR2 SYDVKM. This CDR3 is CATGTSGWETQYF. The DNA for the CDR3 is TGTGCCACCGGGACTAGCGGGTGGGAGACCCAGTACTTC.